These T cell receptor beta chains were read from a single sample in a study of identifying expanded T cells in peripheral blood. Profiling relied on immunoSEQ multiplex PCR, and the TCRdb table lists in-frame clones only, not all of them. The sample has around 68,000 clones; roughly 86% are singletons. Sequenced material: blood. These receptors originate from a person aged 18 to 75 in good health. The CDR3 runs from the conserved cysteine through the conserved F or W. D genes are given only for firm matches. Where a row states a size, it is once, few, many or the class of an expanded clone; other rows omit it.

d_call	j_call	v_call	clone_size	cdr3_nt	cdr3_aa
.	TRBJ1-2	TRBV5-1	.	TGCGCCAGCAGCACCTCAGAAGGGATGGACGGCTACACCTTC	CASSTSEGMDGYTF
TRBD1	TRBJ2-6	TRBV5-1	.	TGCGCCAGCCATGGACAGGGGGCTGGGGCCAACGTCCTGACTTTC	CASHGQGAGANVLTF
.	TRBJ1-5	TRBV28	.	TGTGCCAGCAGTTTATCGAACAGTAGGTCGCGCAATCAGCCCCAGCATTTT	CASSLSNSRSRNQPQHF
.	TRBJ1-5	TRBV6-6	.	TGTGCCAGCAGTTACGAGGCTCAGCCCCAGCATTTT	CASSYEAQPQHF
.	TRBJ1-1	TRBV4-3	.	TGCGCCAGCAGCTTCCGGGGGAACACTGAAGCTTTCTTT	CASSFRGNTEAFF
.	TRBJ1-2	TRBV19	.	TGTGCCAGTAACATCGTAGGCGGCCGCCCGGGCGGCTACACCTTC	CASNIVGGRPGGYTF
TRBD1	TRBJ2-1	TRBV7-9	once	TGTGCCAGCAGCCTAGGGACAGGCGACAATGAGCAGTTCTTC	CASSLGTGDNEQFF
.	TRBJ2-7	TRBV5-5	.	TGTGCCAGCAGCTTACCTCTGCAGACCTACGAGCAGTACTTC	CASSLPLQTYEQYF
TRBD1	TRBJ1-3	TRBV5-4	.	TGTGCCAGCAGCTTGTCGACAGGGCCGGGAAACACCATATATTTT	CASSLSTGPGNTIYF
TRBD2	TRBJ2-2	TRBV12-5	.	TGTGCTAGTAAACCGGGACTAGCGGGGGAGAACACCGGGGAGCTGTTTTTT	CASKPGLAGENTGELFF
TRBD1	TRBJ1-1	TRBV6-5	few	TGTGCCAGCAGCCGCAGGGGGCTGTCTGAAGCTTTCTTT	CASSRRGLSEAFF
.	TRBJ2-7	TRBV9	.	TGTGCCAGCAGCGTAGCTGAGGGGGTAGTCTACGAGCAGTACTTC	CASSVAEGVVYEQYF
.	TRBJ1-4	TRBV9	.	TGTGCCAGCAGCCCCGACGACCATGAACAGGGTGGAAAACTGTTTTTT	CASSPDDHEQGGKLFF
TRBD1	TRBJ1-2	TRBV5-3	.	TGTGCCAGAAGCCATCGACAGGGGGCGCGGGGCTACACCTTC	CARSHRQGARGYTF
TRBD1	TRBJ2-3	TRBV10-3	.	TGTGCCATCACCCCGGACAGGGGAGAGACAGATACGCAGTATTTT	CAITPDRGETDTQYF
TRBD2	TRBJ2-7	TRBV11-2	once	TGTGCCAGCAGCTCATTAGCGGGGGGGCTTGAGCAGTACTTC	CASSSLAGGLEQYF
.	TRBJ2-1	TRBV5-1	.	TGCGCCAGCAGCTTACAGGGCTTGGATGAGCAGTTCTTC	CASSLQGLDEQFF
.	TRBJ1-1	TRBV27	.	TGTGCCAGCAGTTTACACCAGAACACTGAAGCTTTCTTT	CASSLHQNTEAFF
.	TRBJ1-1	TRBV23-1	few	TGCGCCAGCAGTCACCCGGGGGGGGATGAAGCTTTCTTT	CASSHPGGDEAFF
.	TRBJ1-1	TRBV6-1	once	TGTGCCAGCACCGCCTTGGGGGCAGGGCGGGCTGAAGCTTTCTTT	CASTALGAGRAEAFF
.	TRBJ2-1	TRBV7-9	.	TGTGCCAGCAGCTTTCTAGCAGGGGCCCCTGACAATGAGCAGTTCTTC	CASSFLAGAPDNEQFF
.	TRBJ2-3	TRBV30	.	TGTGCCGGTACCCCGGGACCTTCAACCCGGGATACGCAGTATTTT	CAGTPGPSTRDTQYF